Sequencing of this T cell receptor (beta chain) was carried out in a study of beta chain features in type 1 diabetes. Study results and limitations: Patients with type 1 diabetes showed fewer VDJ junction insertions and more deletions. Patients and controls would share equally any PCR tilt toward shorter templates.

Concerning this clone: What it binds is unknown.

Sequenced material consisted of expressed TCRB transcripts (all of the isolated RNA was reverse transcribed). Libraries were prepared by immunoSEQ multiplex PCR; TCRdb keeps only in-frame clonotypes and omits some of them. The table records 150,000 to 190,000 clones, around 8% of them present only once. This receptor was identified in a man aged 18 to 29 in good health. The sequenced material came from central memory CD4+ T cells from blood.

CDR3 nucleotide sequence: TGTGCCAGCTCCCAAGGGGGGGATGGCTACACCTTC. Its translation: CASSQGGDGYTF. The rearrangement joins TRBV2 to TRBJ1-2, with TRBD1 as a possible D gene (6 bases). CDR1 and CDR2 (germline): SNHLY, FYNNEI. The CDR3 loop spans 12 amino acids. Trimming left V 8 bases short and J 6 bases short, with 13 bases between.